The clone carrying this TCR beta chain came up many times. Its matching antigen is unknown. V lost 6 bases, J lost 1 base, and 18 bases stayed unmatched. This CDR3 is built from 18 residues. CDR1 and CDR2 from the germline V gene are DFQATT and SNEGSKA (reference sequence). The cDNA was synthesized by 5'RACE incorporating 10-nucleotide random UMIs. MiXCR, applied by TCRdb to the 5' RACE reads, yields one record per CDR3 protein. Of about 21,000 distinct CDR3 sequences in the sample, around 14% are singletons; the top ten hold 15%. This sample was taken from a study of neurological immune-mediated disorders. Study findings and constraints: Whereas HTLV-1-associated myelopathy showed the most TCR clonal expansion, multiple sclerosis showed the least, with levels below those of healthy controls.

Where libraries were unsorted, they were derived from 2 million PBMCs stored at -80 degrees C. The sequenced sample was PBMCs. The origin of this receptor is a female donor with HTLV-1-associated myelopathy (HAM/TSP). This chain uses TRBV20-1 with TRBJ2-1, with 7 positions matching TRBD2. CDR3: CSAPQSGLAGHSYNEQFF. For the CDR3, the DNA is TGCAGTGCGCCGCAGTCCGGGTTAGCGGGTCATTCCTACAATGAGCAGTTCTTC.